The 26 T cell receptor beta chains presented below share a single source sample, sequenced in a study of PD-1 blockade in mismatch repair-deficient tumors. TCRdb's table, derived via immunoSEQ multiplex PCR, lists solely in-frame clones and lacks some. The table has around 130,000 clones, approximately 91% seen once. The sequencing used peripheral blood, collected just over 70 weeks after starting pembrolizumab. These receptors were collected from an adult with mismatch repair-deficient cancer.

The CDR3 DNA reads TGTGCCAGTAGTCCCTCAGATCAAGAGACCCAGTACTTC. The encoded protein is CASSPSDQETQYF. The V gene is TRBV19, the J gene TRBJ2-5; no definite D call. Trimming removed 5 bases from V and 2 bases from J, with 9 bases in between. Germline V CDR1 and CDR2: LNHDA, SQIVND (reference sequence). This CDR3 contains 13 residues.

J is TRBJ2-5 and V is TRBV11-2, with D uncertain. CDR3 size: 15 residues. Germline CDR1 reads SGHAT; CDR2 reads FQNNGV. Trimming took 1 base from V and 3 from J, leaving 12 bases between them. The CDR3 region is CASSLGRLAEETQYF. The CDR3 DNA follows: TGTGCCAGCAGCTTAGGACGGTTAGCAGAAGAGACCCAGTACTTC.

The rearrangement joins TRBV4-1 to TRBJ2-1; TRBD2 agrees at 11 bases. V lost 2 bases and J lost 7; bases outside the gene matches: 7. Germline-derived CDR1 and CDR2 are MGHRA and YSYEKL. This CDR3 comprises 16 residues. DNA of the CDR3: TGCGCCAGCAGCCAACCGACTAGCGGGACACAAAATGAGCAGTTCTTC. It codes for CASSQPTSGTQNEQFF.

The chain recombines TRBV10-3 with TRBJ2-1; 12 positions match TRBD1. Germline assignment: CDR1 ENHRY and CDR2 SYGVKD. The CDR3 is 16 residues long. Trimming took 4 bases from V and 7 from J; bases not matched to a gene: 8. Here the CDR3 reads CAISGGQGALGNEQFF. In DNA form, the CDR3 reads TGTGCCATCAGTGGGGGACAGGGGGCTCTGGGTAATGAGCAGTTCTTC.

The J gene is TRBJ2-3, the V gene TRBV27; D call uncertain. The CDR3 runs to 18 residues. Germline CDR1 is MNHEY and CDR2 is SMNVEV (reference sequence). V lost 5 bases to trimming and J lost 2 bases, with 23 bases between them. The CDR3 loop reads CASSPVPRLLGLTDTQYF. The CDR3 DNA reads TGTGCCAGCAGTCCAGTCCCCCGGCTACTGGGCCTCACAGATACGCAGTATTTT.

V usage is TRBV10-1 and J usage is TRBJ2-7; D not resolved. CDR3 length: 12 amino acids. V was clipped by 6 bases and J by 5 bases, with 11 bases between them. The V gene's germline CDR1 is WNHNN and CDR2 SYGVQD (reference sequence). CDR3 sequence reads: CASSPGSDEQYF. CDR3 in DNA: TGCGCCAGCAGCCCTGGGTCCGACGAGCAGTACTTC.

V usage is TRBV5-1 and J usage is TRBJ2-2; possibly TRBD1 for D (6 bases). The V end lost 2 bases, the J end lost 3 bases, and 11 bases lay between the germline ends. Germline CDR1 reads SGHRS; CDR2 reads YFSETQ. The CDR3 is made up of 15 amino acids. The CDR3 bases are TGCGCCAGCAGCTTTAGGGGGTTGTACACCGGGGAGCTGTTTTTT. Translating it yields CASSFRGLYTGELFF. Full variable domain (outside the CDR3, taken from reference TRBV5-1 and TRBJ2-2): KAGVTQTPRYLIKTRGQQVTLSCSPISGHRSVSWYQQTPGQGLQFLFEYFSETQRNKGNFPGRFSGRQFSNSRSEMNVSTLELGDSALYLCASSFRGLYTGELFFGEGSRLTVL.

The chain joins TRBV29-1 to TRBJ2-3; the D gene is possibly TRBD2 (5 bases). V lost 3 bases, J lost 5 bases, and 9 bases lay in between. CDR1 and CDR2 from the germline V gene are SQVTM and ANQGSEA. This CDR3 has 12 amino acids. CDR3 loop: CSVDRAGDTQYF. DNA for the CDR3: TGCAGCGTTGACCGGGCGGGAGATACGCAGTATTTT.

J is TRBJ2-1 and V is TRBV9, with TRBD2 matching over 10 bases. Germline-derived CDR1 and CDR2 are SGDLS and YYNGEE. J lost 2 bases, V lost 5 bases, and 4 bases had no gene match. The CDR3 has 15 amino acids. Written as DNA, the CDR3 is TGTGCCAGCAGTGCTAGCGGGAGAGCCTACAATGAGCAGTTCTTC. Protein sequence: CASSASGRAYNEQFF. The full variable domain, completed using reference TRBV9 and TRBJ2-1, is DSGVTQTPKHLITATGQRVTLRCSPRSGDLSVYWYQQSLDQGLQFLIQYYNGEERAKGNILERFSAQQFPDLHSELNLSSLELGDSALYFCASSASGRAYNEQFFGPGTRLTVL.

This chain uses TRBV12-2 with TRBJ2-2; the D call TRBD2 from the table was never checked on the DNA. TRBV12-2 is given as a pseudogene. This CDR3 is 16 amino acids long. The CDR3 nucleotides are TGTGCAAGTCGCGAGGACCCGGAGGGCCACACCGGGGAGCTGTTTTTT. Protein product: CASREDPEGHTGELFF.

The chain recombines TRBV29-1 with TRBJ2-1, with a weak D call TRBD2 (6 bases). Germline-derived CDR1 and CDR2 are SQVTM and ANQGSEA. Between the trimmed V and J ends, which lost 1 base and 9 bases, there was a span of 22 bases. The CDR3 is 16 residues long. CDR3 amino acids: CSVEGGTSFVVGEQFF. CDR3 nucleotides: TGCAGCGTTGAAGGAGGGACTTCCTTCGTGGTTGGTGAGCAGTTCTTC.

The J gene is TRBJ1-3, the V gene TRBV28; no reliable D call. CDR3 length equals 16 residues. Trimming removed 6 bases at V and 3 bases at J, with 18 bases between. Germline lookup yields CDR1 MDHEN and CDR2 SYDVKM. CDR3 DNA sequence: TGTGCCAGCAGCTCCTTTACGAAAAGAAGTGGAAACACCATATATTTT. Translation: CASSSFTKRSGNTIYF.

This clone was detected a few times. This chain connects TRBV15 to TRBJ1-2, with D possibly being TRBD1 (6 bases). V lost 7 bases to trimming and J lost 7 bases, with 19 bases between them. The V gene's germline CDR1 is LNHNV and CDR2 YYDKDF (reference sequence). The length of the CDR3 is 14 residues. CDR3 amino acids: CATTYHHRASGYTF. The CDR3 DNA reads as TGTGCCACCACCTATCATCACAGGGCTAGTGGCTACACCTTC.

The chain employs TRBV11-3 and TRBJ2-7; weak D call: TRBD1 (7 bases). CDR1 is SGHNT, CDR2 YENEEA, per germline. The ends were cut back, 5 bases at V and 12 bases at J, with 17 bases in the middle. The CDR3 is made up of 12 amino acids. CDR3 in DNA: TGTGCCAGCAGCCAGGGGGGTGGACGTGGGTACTTC. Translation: CASSQGGGRGYF.

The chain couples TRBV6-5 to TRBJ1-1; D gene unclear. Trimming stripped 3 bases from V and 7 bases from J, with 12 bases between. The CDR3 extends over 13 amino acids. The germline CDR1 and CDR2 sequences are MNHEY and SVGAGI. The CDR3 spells CASSYPSQNEAFF. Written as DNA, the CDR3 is TGTGCCAGCAGTTATCCCTCCCAGAATGAAGCTTTCTTT.

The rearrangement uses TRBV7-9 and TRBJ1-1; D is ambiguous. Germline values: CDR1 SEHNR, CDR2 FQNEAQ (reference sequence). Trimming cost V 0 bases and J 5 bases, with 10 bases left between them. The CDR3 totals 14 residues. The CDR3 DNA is TGTGCCAGCAGCTTAGCTGGCAGAAAAACTGAAGCTTTCTTT. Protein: CASSLAGRKTEAFF.

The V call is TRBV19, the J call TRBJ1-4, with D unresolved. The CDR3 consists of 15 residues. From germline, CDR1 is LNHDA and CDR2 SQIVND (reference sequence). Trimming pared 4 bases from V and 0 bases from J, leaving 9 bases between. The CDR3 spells CASSTILSTNEKLFF. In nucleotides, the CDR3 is TGTGCCAGTAGTACCATCCTCTCAACTAATGAAAAACTGTTTTTT.

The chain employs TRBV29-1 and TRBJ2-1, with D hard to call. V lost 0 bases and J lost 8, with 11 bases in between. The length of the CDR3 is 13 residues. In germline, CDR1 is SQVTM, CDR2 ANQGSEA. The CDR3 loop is CSVEESFGYEQFF. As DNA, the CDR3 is TGCAGCGTTGAAGAGTCTTTTGGCTATGAGCAGTTCTTC.

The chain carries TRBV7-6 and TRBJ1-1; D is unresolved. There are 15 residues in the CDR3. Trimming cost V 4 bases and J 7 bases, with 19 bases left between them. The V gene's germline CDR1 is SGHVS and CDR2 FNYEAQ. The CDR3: CASSSDPGVVGEAFF. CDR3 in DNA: TGTGCCAGCAGCTCTGATCCCGGGGTTGTCGGTGAAGCTTTCTTT. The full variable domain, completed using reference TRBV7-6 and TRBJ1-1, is GAGVSQSPRYKVTKRGQDVALRCDPISGHVSLYWYRQALGQGPEFLTYFNYEAQQDKSGLPNDRFSAERPEGSISTLTIQRTEQRDSAMYRCASSSDPGVVGEAFFGQGTRLTVV.

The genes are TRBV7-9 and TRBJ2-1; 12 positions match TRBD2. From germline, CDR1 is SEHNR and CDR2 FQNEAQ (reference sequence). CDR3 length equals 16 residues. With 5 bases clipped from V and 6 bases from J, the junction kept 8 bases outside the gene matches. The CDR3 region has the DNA TGTGCCAGCAGCCCGCGGACTAGCGGGGAGTTCAATGAGCAGTTCTTC. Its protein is CASSPRTSGEFNEQFF. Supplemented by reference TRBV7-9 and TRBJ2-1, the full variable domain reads DTGVSQNPRHKITKRGQNVTFRCDPISEHNRLYWYRQTLGQGPEFLTYFQNEAQLEKSRLLSDRFSAERPKGSFSTLEIQRTEQGDSAMYLCASSPRTSGEFNEQFFGPGTRLTVL.

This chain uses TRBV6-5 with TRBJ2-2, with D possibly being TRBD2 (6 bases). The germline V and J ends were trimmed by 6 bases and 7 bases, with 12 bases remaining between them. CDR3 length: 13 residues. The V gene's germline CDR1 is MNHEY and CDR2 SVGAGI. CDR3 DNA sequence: TGTGCCAGCAGCTACGTCGGGGGCGGGGAGCTGTTTTTT. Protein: CASSYVGGGELFF.

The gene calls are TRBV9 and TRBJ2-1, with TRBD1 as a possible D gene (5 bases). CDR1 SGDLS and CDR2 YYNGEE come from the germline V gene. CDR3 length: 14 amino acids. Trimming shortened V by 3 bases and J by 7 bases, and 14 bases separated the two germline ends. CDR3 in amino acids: CASSGRTSRNEQFF. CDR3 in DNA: TGTGCCAGCAGCGGACGGACAAGTCGGAATGAGCAGTTCTTC.

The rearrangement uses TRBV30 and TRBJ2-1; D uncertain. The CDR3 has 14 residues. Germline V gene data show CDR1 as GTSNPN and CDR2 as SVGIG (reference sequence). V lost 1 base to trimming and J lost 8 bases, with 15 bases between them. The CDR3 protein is CAWSGLGASDEQFF. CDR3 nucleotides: TGTGCCTGGAGTGGGCTAGGTGCTTCAGATGAGCAGTTCTTC.

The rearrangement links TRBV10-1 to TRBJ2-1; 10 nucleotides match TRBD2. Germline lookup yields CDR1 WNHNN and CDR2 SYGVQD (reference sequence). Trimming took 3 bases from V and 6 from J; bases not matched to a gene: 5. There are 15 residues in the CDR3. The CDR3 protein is CASSEASGSINEQFF. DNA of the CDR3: TGCGCCAGCAGTGAAGCTAGCGGGAGTATCAATGAGCAGTTCTTC.

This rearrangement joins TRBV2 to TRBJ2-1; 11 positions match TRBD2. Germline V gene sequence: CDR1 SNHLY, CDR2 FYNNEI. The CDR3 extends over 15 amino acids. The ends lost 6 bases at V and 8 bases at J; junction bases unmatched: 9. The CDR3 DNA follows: TGTGCCAGCAGAACTAGCGGGAGTTATCCGGATGAGCAGTTCTTC. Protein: CASRTSGSYPDEQFF.

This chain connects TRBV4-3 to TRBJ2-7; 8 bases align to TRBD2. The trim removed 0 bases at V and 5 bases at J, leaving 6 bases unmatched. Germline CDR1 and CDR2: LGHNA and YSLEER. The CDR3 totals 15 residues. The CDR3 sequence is CASSQESSGSNEQYF. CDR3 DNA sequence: TGCGCCAGCAGCCAAGAGTCGAGCGGGAGCAACGAGCAGTACTTC.